Shown below are 24 T cell receptor beta chains from a single sample sequenced in a study of shared clonotypes between healthy human individuals. The table came from immunoSEQ multiplex PCR; TCRdb's copy has only in-frame clones and leaves some out. The sample contains about 330,000 clones, over 65% of which appear only once. Sample: memory CD4+ T cells sorted from blood. Documented subset: CD45RA-negative fraction. The receptors originated from a man aged 25 to 45 in good health.

The chain recombines TRBV4-1 with TRBJ2-3; 14 nucleotides match TRBD2. The CDR3 consists of 20 residues. Losses at the gene ends were 3 bases for V and 0 bases for J; bases not matched to a gene: 11. CDR1 MGHRA and CDR2 YSYEKL come from the germline V gene. CDR3 sequence (DNA): TGCGCCAGCAGCCACCCGGGACTAGCGGGAGACCCAGGTAGCACAGATACGCAGTATTTT. Translating gives CASSHPGLAGDPGSTDTQYF.

The chain is built from TRBV7-6 and TRBJ2-3; D is unresolved. CDR3 size: 14 residues. Germline CDR1 SGHVS, CDR2 FNYEAQ. The V gene lost 0 bases and the J gene lost 9 bases, with 13 bases spanning the gap. The DNA of the CDR3 is TGTGCCAGCAGCTTAGCTTCGGGTGCTCTGACGCAGTATTTT. Translation gives CASSLASGALTQYF.

As concerns this clone: Given a much more abundant clone one base away, this may be a read error. V is TRBV10-3 and J is TRBJ2-5; 10 bases align to TRBD2. The junction had 10 bases not matched to a gene; V was cut back by 2 bases and J by 4 bases. Germline V CDR1 and CDR2: ENHRY, SYGVKD. This CDR3 has 17 residues. The DNA of the CDR3 is TGTGCCATCAGTGAGGGCCTAGCGGGAGAGGGGGGAGAGACCCAGTACTTC. Translating it yields CAISEGLAGEGGETQYF.

This clone was recorded a few times. CDR3 nucleotide sequence: TGTGCCAGCAGTGAAGGCCTCCAGTACGAGCAGTACTTC. Encoded protein: CASSEGLQYEQYF. The chain links TRBV6-1 to TRBJ2-7; D call uncertain. V was cut by 1 base and J by 4 bases, with 8 bases left in between. The length of the CDR3 is 13 residues. Germline V gene sequence: CDR1 MNHNS, CDR2 SASEGT.

The rearrangement links TRBV10-2 to TRBJ2-7; the D gene is possibly TRBD1 (6 bases). V shed 6 bases and J shed 6 bases, with 12 bases lying between them. CDR1 WSHSY and CDR2 SAAADI come from the germline V gene. The CDR3 consists of 12 residues. CDR3 sequence (DNA): TGCGCCAGCAGCCTAACAGGGTCCGAGCAGTACTTC. Its protein is CASSLTGSEQYF.

This clone was observed once. The rearrangement uses TRBV5-1 and TRBJ2-7; D is ambiguous. Germline assignment: CDR1 SGHRS and CDR2 YFSETQ. V was shortened by 0 bases and J by 3 bases, with 10 bases between the two germline ends. This CDR3 contains 14 residues. CDR3 residues: CASSLALHSYEQYF. The CDR3 coding sequence is TGCGCCAGCAGCTTGGCCTTGCACAGCTACGAGCAGTACTTC.

This chain connects TRBV19 to TRBJ2-1; D is undetermined. Germline V gene lookup returns CDR1 LNHDA and CDR2 SQIVND (reference sequence). This CDR3 contains 15 residues. Trimming cost V 4 bases and J 5 bases, with 15 bases left between them. The CDR3 DNA sequence: TGTGCCAGTAGTAGATACGGCGGTATTAACAATGAGCAGTTCTTC. It translates to CASSRYGGINNEQFF. Supplemented by reference TRBV19 and TRBJ2-1, the full variable domain reads DGGITQSPKYLFRKEGQNVTLSCEQNLNHDAMYWYRQDPGQGLRLIYYSQIVNDFQKGDIAEGYSVSREKKESFPLTVTSAQKNPTAFYLCASSRYGGINNEQFFGPGTRLTVL.

This clone was seen only a few times. V gene TRBV29-1 combines with J gene TRBJ1-1; D not certain. CDR3 length equals 13 residues. V lost 4 bases, J lost 1 base, and 10 bases lay in between. CDR1 and CDR2 from the germline V gene are SQVTM and ANQGSEA. The CDR3 protein is CSVVAAQNTEAFF. CDR3 nucleotide sequence: TGCAGCGTTGTGGCAGCTCAGAACACTGAAGCTTTCTTT.

The rearrangement links TRBV28 to TRBJ1-2; D ambiguous. The CDR3 is made up of 14 amino acids. V lost 3 bases to trimming and J lost 5 bases, with 13 bases between them. Germline loops: CDR1 MDHEN, CDR2 SYDVKM. DNA for the CDR3: TGTGCCAGCAGTTTGTCTCCCGTTACATATGGCTACACCTTC. This translates into CASSLSPVTYGYTF.

The chain is built from TRBV5-4 and TRBJ2-5; 11 nucleotides agree with TRBD1. The CDR3 has 16 amino acids. Trimming took 2 bases from V and 3 from J; bases not matched to a gene: 6. Germline lookup yields CDR1 SGHNT and CDR2 YYREEE (reference sequence). This chain's CDR3 is CASSLRRGQGEETQYF. As DNA, the CDR3 is TGTGCCAGCAGCTTACGAAGGGGACAGGGGGAAGAGACCCAGTACTTC.

This clone was counted a few times. The genes are TRBV28 and TRBJ1-2; D is unclear. The CDR3 consists of 12 residues. V was cut by 7 bases and J by 6 bases, with 12 bases left in between. Germline V lookup: CDR1 MDHEN, CDR2 SYDVKM. The chain's CDR3 is CASTSGLDGYTF. The CDR3 bases are TGTGCCAGCACCTCGGGTCTGGATGGCTACACCTTC.

This chain links TRBV5-1 with TRBJ2-1; D not certain. The CDR3 spans 16 residues. The germline V gene encodes CDR1 SGHRS and CDR2 YFSETQ. Trimming took off 2 bases at V and 8 bases at J, with 20 bases between the two ends. CDR3 sequence reads: CASSFLPRSGQDEQFF. The DNA for the CDR3 is TGCGCCAGCAGCTTCCTCCCTAGGTCGGGCCAGGATGAGCAGTTCTTC. Full variable domain (rest looked up from reference TRBV5-1 and TRBJ2-1): KAGVTQTPRYLIKTRGQQVTLSCSPISGHRSVSWYQQTPGQGLQFLFEYFSETQRNKGNFPGRFSGRQFSNSRSEMNVSTLELGDSALYLCASSFLPRSGQDEQFFGPGTRLTVL.

This clone was detected once. The chain combines TRBV4-1 with TRBJ2-7; D unresolved. CDR1 and CDR2 (germline): MGHRA, YSYEKL. Trimming left V 6 bases short and J 2 bases short, with 11 bases between. This CDR3 comprises 13 residues. In DNA form, the CDR3 reads TGCGCCAGCAGAGACCCGGAGACCTACGAGCAGTACTTC. Residues: CASRDPETYEQYF.

CDR3 sequence reads: CASSPQKFGEAFF. CDR3 DNA: TGTGCCAGCTCACCTCAGAAGTTTGGGGAAGCTTTCTTT. The chain has TRBV18 and TRBJ1-1; no clear D gene. Germline lookup yields CDR1 KGHSH and CDR2 LQKENI. V lost 3 bases, J lost 8 bases, and 13 bases lay in between. CDR3 length: 13 residues.

The chain is built from TRBV7-2 and TRBJ2-5; D tentatively fits TRBD1 or TRBD2 (5 bases each). The CDR3 loop spans 13 amino acids. Germline CDR1 reads SGHTA; CDR2 reads FQGNSA. The V gene lost 2 bases and the J gene lost 6 bases, with 10 bases spanning the gap. The CDR3 protein is CASSLYEGQTQYF. CDR3 DNA sequence: TGTGCCAGCAGCTTATATGAGGGACAGACCCAGTACTTC.

This rearrangement joins TRBV18 to TRBJ2-1; TRBD2 matches 9 bases. The CDR3 spans 15 residues. Germline V gene lookup returns CDR1 KGHSH and CDR2 LQKENI. Trimming removed 5 bases from V and 0 bases from J; junction bases left unmatched: 2. In DNA, the CDR3 is TGTGCCAGCTCAGATAGCGGGAGCTCCTACAATGAGCAGTTCTTC. It codes for CASSDSGSSYNEQFF.

The V call is TRBV19, the J call TRBJ2-5; D is ambiguous. CDR3 length: 15 residues. CDR1 and CDR2 from the germline V gene are LNHDA and SQIVND (reference sequence). The V and J ends lost 3 bases and 1 base respectively, with 12 bases between them. The CDR3 region has the DNA TGTGCCAGTAGTATGCTGGGCCCGGGCCAAGAGACCCAGTACTTC. This codes for CASSMLGPGQETQYF.

The chain carries TRBV2 and TRBJ2-7; D call uncertain. Germline lookup yields CDR1 SNHLY and CDR2 FYNNEI. Deletions cut 7 bases from V and 1 base from J, with 11 bases between. This CDR3 is built from 13 residues. The CDR3, as DNA: TGTGCCAGCAAGAGCTCTCCTTCCTACGAGCAGTACTTC. Protein: CASKSSPSYEQYF.

In regard to this clone: This likely traces to a read error, being one base from a far larger clone. V usage is TRBV5-1 and J usage is TRBJ2-2; D is possibly TRBD2 (6 bases). Germline lookup yields CDR1 SGHRS and CDR2 YFSETQ. The length of the CDR3 is 16 residues. The CDR3 sequence: CASSLPGGPHTRELFF. The CDR3 DNA sequence: TGCGCCAGCAGCTTGCCAGGAGGGCCCCACACCAGGGAGCTGTTTTTT.

This chain joins TRBV11-1 and TRBJ1-2; D is ambiguous. The V end was cut by 5 bases, the J end by 8 bases, with 18 bases between. The germline V gene has CDR1 SGHAT and CDR2 FQDESV (reference sequence). The CDR3 length is 14 residues. The CDR3: CASSPRAGWHGYTF. The CDR3 nucleotides read TGTGCCAGCAGCCCCAGAGCGGGCTGGCACGGCTACACCTTC.

The V and J genes are TRBV6-5 and TRBJ2-1, with 10 bases lining up with TRBD2. The ends lost 2 bases at V and 7 bases at J; junction bases unmatched: 2. Germline V CDR1 and CDR2: MNHEY, SVGAGI. The CDR3 sequence is 14 residues long. The chain's CDR3 is CASSYSGRGNEQFF. The CDR3 region has the DNA TGTGCCAGCAGTTACAGCGGGAGGGGGAATGAGCAGTTCTTC.

The chain carries TRBV28 and TRBJ2-7; tentative D call: TRBD1 (6 bases). This CDR3 spans 15 amino acids. V was clipped by 1 base and J by 4 bases, with 14 bases between them. Germline values: CDR1 MDHEN, CDR2 SYDVKM. DNA for the CDR3: TGTGCCAGCAGTTTATCCCAGACAGGAACTTACGAGCAGTACTTC. It translates to CASSLSQTGTYEQYF.

This clone has just one count. This chain connects TRBV7-3 to TRBJ2-5, with D unclear. Trimming cost V 8 bases and J 0 bases, with 7 bases left between them. Looked up from germline, CDR1 is SGHTA and CDR2 is FQGTGA. CDR3 length: 12 amino acids. CDR3 sequence reads: CASLGNQETQYF. The CDR3 DNA follows: TGTGCCAGCCTGGGTAACCAAGAGACCCAGTACTTC. Supplemented by reference TRBV7-3 and TRBJ2-5, the full variable domain reads GAGVSQTPSNKVTEKGKYVELRCDPISGHTALYWYRQSLGQGPEFLIYFQGTGAADDSGLPNDRFFAVRPEGSVSTLKIQRTERGDSAVYLCASLGNQETQYFGPGTRLLVL.

V usage is TRBV11-2 and J usage is TRBJ2-3, with D possibly matching TRBD2 (6 bases). The length of the CDR3 is 15 residues. Germline V lookup: CDR1 SGHAT, CDR2 FQNNGV. Trimming took off 1 base at V and 4 bases at J, with 12 bases between the two ends. The CDR3 DNA is TGTGCCAGCAGCTTAGTGCGGGGAGCAGCAGATACGCAGTATTTT. This gives the protein CASSLVRGAADTQYF.